The entry below gives a single TCR beta chain sequence along with its context. The sample comes from a study of blood T cell repertoires in COVID-19. Turning to the study itself: Donors in the United States, Italy and Spain gave samples during acute or convalescent COVID-19. T cells, B-cell-depleted T cells, or PBMCs supplied cDNA or gDNA.

Source study methods: Amplified reference gene primers provided the basis for estimating nucleated cell counts. Only in-frame clones appear in the TCRdb table, and some are missing; sequencing was by immunoSEQ multiplex PCR. That table supplies the V and J calls and clone size; D and trimming were determined from the DNA. Of 350,000 or so clones in the sample, around 83% were seen once. The CDR3 spans 13 residues. Trimming stripped 4 bases from V and 3 bases from J, with 9 bases between. CDR1 is SGHVS and CDR2 is FQNEAQ in the germline V gene. This TCR was recovered from a man aged 30-40 years with active or convalescent COVID-19. The genes are TRBV7-8 and TRBJ2-5, with D hard to call. Sequencing input: peripheral blood. CDR3: CASSSGAKETQYF. For the CDR3, the DNA is TGTGCCAGCAGCTCTGGAGCCAAAGAGACCCAGTACTTC.